This T cell receptor beta chain was recovered during a study of blood T cell repertoires in COVID-19. Study as a whole: Acute-phase and convalescent COVID-19 samples originated in the United States, Italy and Spain. In each case, the material was cDNA or gDNA derived from T cells, B-cell-depleted T cells, or PBMCs.

This CDR3 contains 16 residues. V trimming: 5 bases; J trimming: 4 bases; junction bases outside the gene matches: 11. Germline lookup yields CDR1 MNHEY and CDR2 SMNVEV (reference sequence). Clones were sequenced by immunoSEQ multiplex PCR, and TCRdb holds only the in-frame ones, with some missing. The data show over 200,000 clones, with 87% seen just once and 1.9% held by the top ten. This sequence joins TRBV27 and TRBJ2-3; TRBD2 agrees at 8 bases. The receptor was isolated from a man aged 40-49 years with active or convalescent COVID-19. What was sequenced was peripheral blood. The CDR3 loop is CASSRLAPRGADTQYF. DNA of the CDR3: TGTGCCAGCAGTCGACTAGCGCCTCGAGGGGCAGATACGCAGTATTTT.